Below, 3 T cell receptor beta chains from the same sample are listed, as sequenced in a study of cytomegalovirus exposure and HLA in healthy donors. In the PCR, 60 Vbeta and 13 Jbeta primers were used. Measured with immunoSEQ multiplex PCR; TCRdb has only the in-frame clones, and not every one. The sample holds 180,000 or so clones, about 10% seen once. Material: PBMCs. These receptor sequences come from a woman in her twenties or thirties in good health and CMV-seropositive.

This clone was counted between two and nine times. V and J are TRBV27 and TRBJ1-4, with 7 bases lining up with TRBD1. The germline V gene encodes CDR1 MNHEY and CDR2 SMNVEV (reference sequence). Trimming removed 6 bases from V and 3 bases from J; junction bases left unmatched: 7. This CDR3 contains 15 residues. CDR3 DNA sequence: TGTGCCAGCAGAGCGACAGGGCGACCTAATGAAAAACTGTTTTTT. It is translated as CASRATGRPNEKLFF.

The rearrangement uses TRBV30 and TRBJ1-5; perhaps TRBD1 as D (6 bases). The CDR3 extends over 14 amino acids. Looked up from germline, CDR1 is GTSNPN and CDR2 is SVGIG (reference sequence). V shed 1 base and J shed 7 bases, with 14 bases lying between them. The CDR3 DNA sequence: TGTGCCTGGAGTGAGGAAGGGGGGGAACAGCCCCAGCATTTT. Its translation is CAWSEEGGEQPQHF.

The rearrangement links TRBV9 to TRBJ2-3; 9 bases map to TRBD2. The CDR3 covers 16 residues. The trim removed 3 bases at V and 6 bases at J, leaving 11 bases unmatched. CDR1 is SGDLS, CDR2 YYNGEE, per germline. Here the CDR3 DNA reads TGTGCCAGCAGCGCGACTAGCGGCCAACTGTGGGATACGCAGTATTTT. Its protein product is CASSATSGQLWDTQYF.